The T cell receptor beta chain described here comes from a study of blood T cells in healthy people across ages. Broader study findings: Age advanced and TCR beta diversity per million T cells fell, roughly linearly. Higher diversity, along with more naive CD4+ cells, distinguished long-lived donors from aged donors. The unknown donor CMV status may have confounded expanded clonotype changes.

Through a sample-barcoded 5' primer and a J-beta primer mix, a second PCR was run for 7 to 11 cycles. A 12-random-nucleotide template-switch adaptor tagged each cDNA molecule. TCRdb called the 5' RACE reads again in MiXCR, with one record for every CDR3 protein. The data hold over 600,000 distinct CDR3 sequences, with 56% observed a single time. There are 16 residues in the CDR3. Germline lookup yields CDR1 SGHTA and CDR2 FQGNSA. V was trimmed by 5 bases and J by 0 bases, leaving 15 bases between them. This clonotype was counted between two and nine times. Its target is unknown. Sequencing was performed on blood. The chain uses TRBV7-2 and TRBJ2-3; D is ambiguous. The clonotype originates from a man in his forties or fifties in good health. As DNA, the CDR3 is TGTGCCAGCAGCCCCTATTCGGACGGTAGCACAGATACGCAGTATTTT. This translates into CASSPYSDGSTDTQYF.